The clone carrying this T cell receptor (beta chain) was counted a few times. Its antigen is unidentified. The data stem from a study of T cell repertoires in cytomegalovirus infection. At the level of the study: Matching HLA type and CMV infection were both indicated by public TCR beta signatures.

General study findings and limits: HLA-C-restricted CMV-specific TCR beta clonotypes prevailed in the ex vivo response. Carriage of CMV together with the relevant HLA was identifiable through cumulative public TCR beta family frequency.

The length of the CDR3 is 13 residues. V was clipped by 0 bases and J by 3 bases, with 5 bases between them. The germline gives CDR1 LGHNA, CDR2 YSLEER. Via MiXCR, TCRdb re-called the reads, giving one row per CDR3 protein. Of 400,000 or so distinct CDR3 sequences detected, roughly 30% appear once; the ten largest clones hold around 13%. The chain recombines TRBV4-3 with TRBJ1-1; D gene unclear. What was sequenced was PBMCs. The receptor was isolated from a human donor in good health (CMV status not recorded). Some clones in this sample may be carry-over from other donors' samples. The CDR3 protein is CASSQDVDTEAFF. The DNA of the CDR3 is TGCGCCAGCAGCCAAGATGTGGACACTGAAGCTTTCTTT.